Presented here are 17 T cell receptor beta chains from one specimen sequenced in a study of blood T cells in healthy people across ages. Next came a second PCR, run for about 7 to 12 cycles, which used a sample-barcoded 5' primer along with a J-beta primer mix. TCRdb processed the 5' RACE reads anew with MiXCR; each CDR3 protein has one entry. This sample has fewer than 2 million distinct CDR3 sequences; around 40% occur once, and the top ten carry 20% to 25%. The sequencing sample was made of blood. The receptors come from a human donor in good health.

This clonotype was seen a few times. The J gene is TRBJ2-5, the V gene TRBV20-1; D could derive from TRBD1 or TRBD2 (5 bases each). Germline V gene data show CDR1 as DFQATT and CDR2 as SNEGSKA (reference sequence). V was clipped by 2 bases and J by 0 bases, with 7 bases between them. The CDR3 length is 13 residues. In DNA, the CDR3 is TGCAGTGCTAGATGGGGGTACCAAGAGACCCAGTACTTC. Translation: CSARWGYQETQYF.

This sequence joins TRBV29-1 and TRBJ2-5; D possibly matches TRBD1 or TRBD2 (5 bases each). This CDR3 contains 13 residues. CDR1 is SQVTM, CDR2 ANQGSEA, per germline. The V and J ends lost 0 bases and 11 bases respectively, with 16 bases between them. CDR3: CSVEDGRAREQYF. The CDR3 DNA sequence: TGCAGCGTTGAAGATGGCAGGGCAAGGGAGCAGTACTTC.

This clonotype was seen a single time. Mismatch with germline at one junction end may stem from a read error. The chain combines TRBV7-2 with TRBJ2-4, with TRBD2 as a possible D gene (5 bases). Germline V gene lookup returns CDR1 SGHTA and CDR2 FQGNSA. The CDR3 spans 14 residues. The CDR3 spells CASRPRGERDIRYF. CDR3 DNA sequence: TGTGCCAGCAGACCACGGGGAGAACGAGACATTCGGTACTTC. Supplemented by reference TRBV7-2 and TRBJ2-4, the full variable domain reads GAGVSQSPSNKVTEKGKDVELRCDPISGHTALYWYRQSLGQGLEFLIYFQGNSAPDKSGLPSDRFSAERTGGSVSTLTIQRTQQEDSAVYLCASRPRGERDIRYFGAGTRLSVL.

The V and J genes are TRBV6-2 or TRBV6-3 and TRBJ2-7; D is perhaps TRBD1 or TRBD2 (6 bases each). Germline CDR1 is MNHEY and CDR2 is SVGEGT. The CDR3 has 13 amino acids. V gave up 6 bases and J gave up 3 bases, with 12 bases separating them. In nucleotides, the CDR3 is TGTGCCAGCAGGGGAGGACAGATCTACGAGCAGTACTTC. Its translation is CASRGGQIYEQYF.

This clonotype was counted between two and nine times. The CDR3 DNA sequence: TGCGCCAGCAGCTTCTTCTCGGGCAGACCTAGCGAGCAGTACTTC. The encoded protein is CASSFFSGRPSEQYF. This chain uses TRBV5-1 with TRBJ2-5; no clear D. The J call could be wrong; TRBJ2-7 is a better fit for the DNA end. Germline loops: CDR1 SGHRS, CDR2 YFSETQ. This CDR3 contains 15 residues.

This clonotype has more than one count but fewer than ten. V and J are TRBV28 and TRBJ1-1; no definite D call. Per germline, CDR1 MDHEN and CDR2 SYDVKM. The CDR3 contains 11 residues. V lost 10 bases to trimming and J lost 1 base, with 7 bases between them. CDR3 sequence (DNA): TGTGCCACCGATCAGAACACTGAAGCTTTCTTT. Amino acids: CATDQNTEAFF.

This clonotype was observed once. The gene calls are TRBV20-1 and TRBJ2-1; 10 nucleotides align to TRBD1. V lost 3 bases, J lost 0 bases, and 11 bases stayed unmatched. CDR3 length: 18 amino acids. Per the germline V gene, CDR1 is DFQATT and CDR2 is SNEGSKA (reference sequence). This CDR3 is CSARAWDRGIGSYNEQFF. The CDR3 DNA reads TGCAGTGCTAGGGCCTGGGACAGGGGAATCGGCTCCTACAATGAGCAGTTCTTC.

The rearrangement links TRBV29-1 to TRBJ1-2; possible D gene TRBD1, 6 bases. CDR1 is SQVTM, CDR2 ANQGSEA, per germline. The CDR3 has 13 amino acids. Between the trimmed V and J ends, which lost 3 bases and 0 bases, there was a span of 8 bases. The DNA of the CDR3 is TGCAGCGTTGAGGGACAAACTAACTATGGCTACACCTTC. Amino acid sequence: CSVEGQTNYGYTF.

The chain couples TRBV7-2 to TRBJ1-5, with D uncertain. The CDR3 consists of 16 residues. Germline-derived CDR1 and CDR2 are SGHTA and FQGNSA. Trimming removed 4 bases at V and 7 bases at J, with 20 bases between. The CDR3 coding sequence is TGTGCCAGCAGCTCCACGTTAGGAAGCCGCGGACAGCCCCAGCATTTT. It translates to CASSSTLGSRGQPQHF.

A few counts support this clonotype. V is TRBV4-2 and J is TRBJ1-2, with D possibly TRBD1 on 5 matching bases. V dropped 0 bases and J dropped 6 bases, with 17 bases sitting between them. Germline assignment: CDR1 LGHNA and CDR2 YNFKEQ. The CDR3 is 16 residues long. CDR3 DNA: TGTGCCAGCAGCCAAGATATTTCAGGGCAGGTGGATGGCTACACCTTC. This codes for CASSQDISGQVDGYTF.

In DNA, the CDR3 is TGTGCCAGCAGTTACTCATGGGCAACAGATACGCAGTATTTT. Its translation: CASSYSWATDTQYF. This chain uses TRBV6-5 with TRBJ2-3; D not resolved. This CDR3 spans 14 amino acids. Germline V lookup: CDR1 MNHEY, CDR2 SVGAGI. Trimming removed 0 bases at V and 3 bases at J, with 7 bases between.

This clonotype was detected only a few times. This chain uses TRBV29-1 with TRBJ2-1; D uncertain. The CDR3 is made up of 10 amino acids. Germline V gene lookup returns CDR1 SQVTM and CDR2 ANQGSEA. The ends were cut back, 6 bases at V and 8 bases at J, with 8 bases in the middle. CDR3: CSVTRDEQFF. CDR3 nucleotide sequence: TGCAGCGTGACCCGGGATGAGCAGTTCTTC.

This clonotype was counted between two and nine times. The chain links TRBV24-1 to TRBJ2-1; TRBD1 agrees at 8 bases. The V segment lost 0 bases and the J segment 1 base; nucleotides outside the gene matches: 4. The CDR3 runs 17 residues. Germline assignment: CDR1 KGHDR and CDR2 SFDVKD. CDR3: CATSDLRTGGSYNEQFF. CDR3 nucleotides: TGTGCCACCAGTGATTTGAGAACAGGGGGATCCTACAATGAGCAGTTCTTC.

This clonotype was seen a handful of times. This chain joins TRBV5-1 and TRBJ2-4; the D gene is possibly TRBD1 (6 bases). CDR1 is SGHRS and CDR2 is YFSETQ in the germline V gene. The V and J ends lost 0 bases and 1 base respectively, with 11 bases between them. CDR3 length equals 16 residues. The CDR3 loop reads CASSLGQGNAKNIQYF. The CDR3 DNA is TGCGCCAGCAGCTTGGGGCAGGGGAACGCCAAAAACATTCAGTACTTC.

The chain joins TRBV7-9 to TRBJ1-2; unclear D gene. This CDR3 is built from 14 residues. In germline, CDR1 is SEHNR, CDR2 FQNEAQ (reference sequence). Trimming pared 5 bases from V and 4 bases from J, leaving 14 bases between. The chain's CDR3 is CASSQSGITYGYTF. The CDR3, as DNA: TGTGCCAGCAGCCAATCGGGGATAACCTATGGCTACACCTTC. The full variable domain, in which reference TRBV7-9 and TRBJ1-2 provide the parts outside the CDR3, is DTGVSQNPRHKITKRGQNVTFRCDPISEHNRLYWYRQTLGQGPEFLTYFQNEAQLEKSRLLSDRFSAERPKGSFSTLEIQRTEQGDSAMYLCASSQSGITYGYTFGSGTRLTVV.

This clonotype has just a few counts. The rearrangement joins TRBV7-2 to TRBJ1-5; possibly TRBD1 for D (5 bases). The germline V gene encodes CDR1 SGHTA and CDR2 FQGNSA. The CDR3 is made up of 15 amino acids. V was clipped by 4 bases and J by 7 bases, with 17 bases between them. This CDR3 is CASSWAHGTSQPQHF. The CDR3 DNA follows: TGTGCCAGCAGCTGGGCCCATGGGACTTCCCAGCCCCAGCATTTT.

Turning to this clonotype: One junction end does not reproduce the germline sequence, and a read error may be involved. The rearrangement links TRBV11-2 to TRBJ2-4; TRBD2 is a possible D gene (6 bases). CDR1 and CDR2 from the germline V gene are SGHAT and FQNNGV. The CDR3 loop spans 19 amino acids. The CDR3 DNA sequence: TGTGCCAGCAACTTTAGTATTTTACAGAACAAACTAGCCGAAAACATTCAGTACTTC. Translation gives CASNFSILQNKLAENIQYF.